This T cell receptor beta chain was obtained from a study of beta chain features in type 1 diabetes. The authors reverse transcribed all of the isolated RNA, so sequencing captured expressed TCRB transcripts. Profiling relied on immunoSEQ multiplex PCR, and the TCRdb table lists in-frame clones only, not all of them. The sample has 250,000 to 350,000 clones; around an eighth are singletons. Comment on this clone: The antigen is not known.

Study-level results: People with Type 1 diabetes carried modestly yet significantly shorter TCRB CDR3s in all four CD4+ subsets.

By way of CD45RO/CCR7/CD25/CD127/CD95/CD27, the CD4+ regulatory, stem cell-like memory, central memory and naive cells were sorted. Germline lookup yields CDR1 SGHRS and CDR2 YFSETQ. This CDR3 is built from 16 residues. With 4 bases clipped from V and 4 bases from J, the junction kept 13 bases outside the gene matches. Sequenced: naive CD4+ T cells from blood. The source is a man aged 25-45 years with type 1 diabetes. The chain recombines TRBV5-1 with TRBJ1-1; 7 nucleotides line up with TRBD1. The CDR3 DNA is TGCGCCAGCAGCCGTGACAGGGCTCGTGGGATCACTGAAGCTTTCTTT. Translated: CASSRDRARGITEAFF.